This T cell receptor (beta chain) was sequenced during a study of shared clonotypes between healthy human individuals. The wider study: Three plates were used per donor for CD4 naive, three for CD4 memory, two for CD8 naive and one for CD8 memory. Study-level results: For naive CD4 cells, approximately 4.8% of clonotypes were shared across a handful of donors.

Assay used: immunoSEQ multiplex PCR; TCRdb lists only in-frame clones, some missing. The sample shows about 2 million clones, over 85% of them seen only once. This CDR3 is built from 14 residues. V dropped 4 bases and J dropped 4 bases, with 13 bases sitting between them. Germline loops: CDR1 MGHRA, CDR2 YSYEKL. Positive CCR7 selection of CD45RO-negative cells yielded the naive CD8 cells, and terminally differentiated effector memory CD45RA+ cells were excluded. In regard to this clone: Its antigen is undetermined.

This chain joins TRBV4-1 and TRBJ1-2; D may be TRBD1 (5 bases). The sequenced material came from naive CD8+ T cells sorted from blood. The receptor comes from a man aged 18 to 35 in good health. The CDR3 loop reads CASSPRSGPYGYTF. The DNA of the CDR3 is TGCGCCAGCAGCCCACGGTCAGGGCCCTATGGCTACACCTTC.